Below are 10 T cell receptor beta chains sequenced from a single sample in a study of blood T cells in healthy people across ages. A second 7 to 11 cycle PCR used barcoded and J-beta primers. TCRdb independently ran MiXCR on the 5' RACE reads; one entry per CDR3 protein. The sample lists about 1.1 million distinct CDR3 sequences; approximately 38% were seen once. The sequenced sample consisted of blood. The receptors shown here come from a man aged 18-30 years in good health.

CDR3 sequence reads: CAGSISKTGGPMSSYNEQFF. The CDR3 DNA follows: TGTGCCGGCAGCATAAGTAAGACAGGGGGCCCCATGAGCTCCTACAATGAGCAGTTCTTC. The chain uses TRBV21-1 and TRBJ2-1; TRBD1, the table's D call, was not compared with the DNA. TRBV21-1 is a known pseudogene. CDR3 length: 20 amino acids.

This clonotype turned up a few times. The chain recombines TRBV25-1 with TRBJ2-7; D is perhaps TRBD2 (6 bases). V lost 5 bases and J 7 bases, leaving 24 bases between the germline ends. Germline CDR1 MGHDK, CDR2 SYGVNS. There are 16 residues in the CDR3. CDR3 DNA: TGTGCCAGCAGTTCCCGACGGGGGATTCTCTACAATGAGCAGTACTTC. It is translated as CASSSRRGILYNEQYF.

The chain links TRBV20-1 to TRBJ1-4; no clear D gene. Trimming took 8 bases from V and 0 from J, leaving 10 bases between them. CDR3 length: 13 amino acids. Germline values: CDR1 DFQATT, CDR2 SNEGSKA (reference sequence). The CDR3 here is CSSTDATNEKLFF. CDR3 nucleotides: TGCAGTTCCACGGACGCAACTAATGAAAAACTGTTTTTT.

The CDR3 region is CASSLGRVENNEQYF. As DNA, the CDR3 is TGTGCCAGCAGCCTGGGGCGGGTAGAGAACAATGAGCAGTACTTC. This chain uses TRBV3-1 with TRBJ2-5; possibly TRBD1 or TRBD2 for D (5 bases each). The CDR3 loop spans 15 amino acids. CDR1 and CDR2 from the germline V gene are LGHDT and YNNKEL (reference sequence). V lost 4 bases, J lost 11 bases, and 23 bases lay in between.

This clonotype was observed a handful of times. The chain has TRBV12-3 or TRBV12-4 and TRBJ2-5; D assignment may be TRBD1 or TRBD2 (6 bases each). Deletions cut 5 bases from V and 6 bases from J, with 16 bases between. The CDR3 extends over 14 amino acids. CDR3 coding DNA: TGTGCCAGCAGTGACGGGGGCTCGTTACAGACCCAGTACTTC. Protein sequence: CASSDGGSLQTQYF.

The chain couples TRBV19 to TRBJ1-1; the D is unclear. This CDR3 comprises 14 residues. Between the trimmed V and J ends, which lost 1 base and 1 base, there was a span of 7 bases. Per germline, CDR1 LNHDA and CDR2 SQIVND (reference sequence). CDR3 bases: TGTGCCAGTAGTATAGGTCACGGGAACACTGAAGCTTTCTTT. Translated, it gives CASSIGHGNTEAFF.

This clonotype turned up a few times. The rearrangement links TRBV5-4 to TRBJ2-2, with D possibly matching TRBD1 (6 bases). Germline CDR1 and CDR2: SGHNT and YYREEE (reference sequence). The CDR3 covers 15 residues. V was cut by 4 bases and J by 2 bases, with 12 bases left in between. CDR3 nucleotide sequence: TGTGCCAGCAGCCCCACGACAGGCAACACCGGGGAGCTGTTTTTT. It yields the protein CASSPTTGNTGELFF.

This clonotype was counted a few times. This chain joins TRBV12-3 or TRBV12-4 and TRBJ1-1; no firm D call. V was pared by 5 bases and J by 5 bases, with 12 bases between. This CDR3 has 13 amino acids. CDR3 in DNA: TGTGCCAGCAGTACCGCGGGTGGAACTGAAGCTTTCTTT. Translating gives CASSTAGGTEAFF.

This chain uses TRBV10-3 with TRBJ2-2, with 10 positions matching TRBD2. With V trimmed by 4 bases and J by 8 bases, 13 bases remained unmatched. Germline V CDR1 and CDR2: ENHRY, SYGVKD. The CDR3 runs 17 residues. CDR3 DNA: TGTGCCATCAGTGTGAGCGGGACTAGCGCGGGAAAGGGGGAGCTGTTTTTT. Encoded protein: CAISVSGTSAGKGELFF.

This chain joins TRBV7-2 and TRBJ1-1; D is unclear. Germline V lookup: CDR1 SGHTA, CDR2 FQGNSA. The germline V and J ends were trimmed by 5 bases and 1 base, with 11 bases remaining between them. The CDR3 is 14 amino acids. The CDR3 is CASSVTPGNTEAFF. Written as DNA, the CDR3 is TGTGCCAGCAGCGTCACCCCCGGGAACACTGAAGCTTTCTTT.